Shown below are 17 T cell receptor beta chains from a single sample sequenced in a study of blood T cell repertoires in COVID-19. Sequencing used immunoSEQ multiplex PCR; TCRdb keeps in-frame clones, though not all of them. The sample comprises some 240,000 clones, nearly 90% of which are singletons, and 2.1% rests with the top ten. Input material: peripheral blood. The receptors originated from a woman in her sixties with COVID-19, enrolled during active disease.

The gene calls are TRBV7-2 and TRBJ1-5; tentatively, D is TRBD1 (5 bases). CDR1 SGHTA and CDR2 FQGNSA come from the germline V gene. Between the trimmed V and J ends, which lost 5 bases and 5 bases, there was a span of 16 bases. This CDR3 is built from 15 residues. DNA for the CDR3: TGTGCCAGCAGCACAGGTGGGCAGACTTATCAGCCCCAGCATTTT. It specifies CASSTGGQTYQPQHF.

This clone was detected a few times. CDR3 sequence (DNA): TGTGCCAGCAGCCACTGGGACAGGGACACCGGGGAGCTGTTTTTT. It translates to CASSHWDRDTGELFF. V usage is TRBV7-6 and J usage is TRBJ2-2, with 9 bases that match TRBD1. The CDR3 is 15 amino acids. Per the germline V gene, CDR1 is SGHVS and CDR2 is FNYEAQ. V was clipped by 5 bases and J by 3 bases; unmatched bases: 4.

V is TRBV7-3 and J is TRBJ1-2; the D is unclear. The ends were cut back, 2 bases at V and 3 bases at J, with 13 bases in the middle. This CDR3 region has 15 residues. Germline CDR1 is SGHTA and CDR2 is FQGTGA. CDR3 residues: CASSLERVSYYGYTF. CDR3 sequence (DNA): TGTGCCAGCAGCTTAGAGAGGGTATCTTACTATGGCTACACCTTC.

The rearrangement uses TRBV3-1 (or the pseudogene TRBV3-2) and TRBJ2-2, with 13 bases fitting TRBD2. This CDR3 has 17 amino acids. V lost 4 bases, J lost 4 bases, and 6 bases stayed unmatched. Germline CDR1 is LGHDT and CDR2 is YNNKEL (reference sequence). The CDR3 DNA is TGTGCCAGCAGCCCAGGACTAGCGGGGGAGATCACCGGGGAGCTGTTTTTT. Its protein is CASSPGLAGEITGELFF.

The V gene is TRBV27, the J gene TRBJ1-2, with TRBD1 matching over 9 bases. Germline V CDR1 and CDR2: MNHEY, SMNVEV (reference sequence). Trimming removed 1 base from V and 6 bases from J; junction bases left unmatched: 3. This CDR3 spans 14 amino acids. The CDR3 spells CASSLWGTGNGYTF. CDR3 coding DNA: TGTGCCAGCAGTTTATGGGGGACAGGGAATGGCTACACCTTC.

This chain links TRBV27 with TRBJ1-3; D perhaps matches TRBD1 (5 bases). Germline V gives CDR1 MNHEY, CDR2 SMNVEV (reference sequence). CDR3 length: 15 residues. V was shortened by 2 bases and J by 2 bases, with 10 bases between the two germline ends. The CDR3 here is CASSLGWGAGNTIYF. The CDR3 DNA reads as TGTGCCAGCAGTTTAGGGTGGGGGGCTGGAAACACCATATATTTT.

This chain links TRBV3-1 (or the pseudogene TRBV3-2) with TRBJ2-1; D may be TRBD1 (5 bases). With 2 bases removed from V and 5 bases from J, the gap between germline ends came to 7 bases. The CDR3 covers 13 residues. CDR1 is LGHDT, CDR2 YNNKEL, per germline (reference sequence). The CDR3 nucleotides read TGTGCCAGCAGCCAAATAGGGGACAATGAGCAGTTCTTC. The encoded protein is CASSQIGDNEQFF.

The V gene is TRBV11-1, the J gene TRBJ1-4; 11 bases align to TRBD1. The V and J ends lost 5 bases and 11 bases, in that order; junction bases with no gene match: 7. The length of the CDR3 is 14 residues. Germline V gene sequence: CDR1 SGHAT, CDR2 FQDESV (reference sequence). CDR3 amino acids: CASSPRTGGGKLFF. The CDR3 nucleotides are TGTGCCAGCAGCCCACGGACAGGGGGCGGGAAACTGTTTTTT.

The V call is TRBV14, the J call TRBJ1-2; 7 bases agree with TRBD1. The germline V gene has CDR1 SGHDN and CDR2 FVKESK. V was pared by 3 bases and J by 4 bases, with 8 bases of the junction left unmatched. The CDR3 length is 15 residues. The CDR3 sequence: CASSQIRDSLYGYTF. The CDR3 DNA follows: TGTGCCAGCAGCCAGATTCGGGACAGCCTCTATGGCTACACCTTC. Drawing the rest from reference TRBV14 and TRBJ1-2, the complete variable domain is EAGVTQFPSHSVIEKGQTVTLRCDPISGHDNLYWYRRVMGKEIKFLLHFVKESKQDESGMPNNRFLAERTGGTYSTLKVQPAELEDSGVYFCASSQIRDSLYGYTFGSGTRLTVV.

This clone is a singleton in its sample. DNA of the CDR3: TGCGCCAGCAGCCCGACCTTCGTTGGACTTTATGGGACCGGGGAGCTGTTTTTT. Residues: CASSPTFVGLYGTGELFF. This sequence joins TRBV5-1 and TRBJ2-2; possible D gene TRBD2, 5 bases. Germline CDR1 is SGHRS and CDR2 is YFSETQ. V lost 4 bases and J 5 bases, leaving 24 bases between the germline ends. The CDR3 is made up of 18 amino acids.

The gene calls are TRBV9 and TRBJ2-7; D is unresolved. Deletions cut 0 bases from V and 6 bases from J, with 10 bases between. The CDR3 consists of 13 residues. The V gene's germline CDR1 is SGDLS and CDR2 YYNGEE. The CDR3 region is CASSVARSGEQYF. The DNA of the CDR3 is TGTGCCAGCAGCGTAGCTAGATCCGGCGAGCAGTACTTC.

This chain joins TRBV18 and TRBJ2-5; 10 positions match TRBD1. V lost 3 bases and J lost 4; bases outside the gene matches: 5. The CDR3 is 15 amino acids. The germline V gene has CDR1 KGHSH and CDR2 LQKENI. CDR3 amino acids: CASSPGTGVRETQYF. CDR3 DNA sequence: TGTGCCAGCTCACCGGGGACAGGGGTTCGAGAGACCCAGTACTTC.

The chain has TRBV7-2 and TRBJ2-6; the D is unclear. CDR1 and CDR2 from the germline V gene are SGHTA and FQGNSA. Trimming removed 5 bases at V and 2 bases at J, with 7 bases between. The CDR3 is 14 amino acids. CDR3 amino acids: CASSHVAGANVLTF. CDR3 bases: TGTGCCAGCAGCCATGTTGCTGGGGCCAACGTCCTGACTTTC.

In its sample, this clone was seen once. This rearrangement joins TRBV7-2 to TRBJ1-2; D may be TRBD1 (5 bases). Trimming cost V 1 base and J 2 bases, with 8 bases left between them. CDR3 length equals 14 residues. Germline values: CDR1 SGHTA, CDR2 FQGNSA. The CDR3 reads CASSLEGLNYGYTF. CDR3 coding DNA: TGTGCCAGCAGCTTAGAGGGACTAAACTATGGCTACACCTTC.

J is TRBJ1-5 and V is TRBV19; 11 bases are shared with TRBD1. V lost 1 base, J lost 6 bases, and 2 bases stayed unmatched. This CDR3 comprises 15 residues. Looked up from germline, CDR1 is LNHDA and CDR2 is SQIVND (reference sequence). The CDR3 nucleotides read TGTGCCAGTAGTATAGGGGACAGGGGGGTTCAGCCCCAGCATTTT. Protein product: CASSIGDRGVQPQHF.

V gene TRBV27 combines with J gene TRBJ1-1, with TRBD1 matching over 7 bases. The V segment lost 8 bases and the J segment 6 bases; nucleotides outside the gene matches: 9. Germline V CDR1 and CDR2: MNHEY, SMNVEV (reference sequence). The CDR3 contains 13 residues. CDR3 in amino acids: CASVDRVGPEAFF. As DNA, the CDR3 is TGTGCCAGCGTAGACAGGGTTGGCCCTGAAGCTTTCTTT.

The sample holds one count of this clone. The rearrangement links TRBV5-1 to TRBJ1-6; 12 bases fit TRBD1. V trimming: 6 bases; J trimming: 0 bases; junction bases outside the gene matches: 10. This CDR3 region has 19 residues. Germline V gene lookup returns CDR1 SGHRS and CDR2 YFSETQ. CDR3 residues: CASTPGQGAMSSYNSPLHF. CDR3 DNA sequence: TGCGCCAGCACCCCGGGACAGGGGGCTATGAGCTCCTATAATTCACCCCTCCACTTT.